The rows below give T cell receptor beta chains drawn from one sample of a study of glioma-infiltrating T cells. TCRdb processed the multiplex PCR reads anew with MiXCR; each CDR3 protein has one entry. The sample lists about 200,000 distinct CDR3 sequences; approximately 30% were seen once. The sample comprised glioma tissue, nonneoplastic brain tissue, or PBMCs (not recorded which). These receptors were taken from a human donor with low-grade glioma or glioblastoma, undergoing nonglioma brain surgery, or in good health (not recorded which). CDR3s include the opening cysteine and the closing phenylalanine or tryptophan. A D gene is named only where the DNA matches it firmly. Clone size, where shown, is once, few, many, or a class for clones that have expanded.

cdr3_nt: TGTGCCAGCAGCCAAGTCGGAGGCTATGGCTACACCTTC; cdr3_aa: CASSQVGGYGYTF; v_call: TRBV14; j_call: TRBJ1-2; d_call: NA; clone_size: many
cdr3_nt: TGTGCCAGCAGTTTATCGACAGGGAATCAGCCCCAGCATTTT; cdr3_aa: CASSLSTGNQPQHF; v_call: TRBV12-3/TRBV12-4; j_call: TRBJ1-5; d_call: TRBD1; clone_size: many
cdr3_nt: TGTGCCATCAGAACAGGGGAAGGAGGCTACACCTTC; cdr3_aa: CAIRTGEGGYTF; v_call: TRBV10-3; j_call: TRBJ1-2; d_call: TRBD1; clone_size: many
cdr3_nt: TGTGCCAGCAGCACTTTAGCGGGAGGGCCTAGCGGGGAACTGTTTTTT; cdr3_aa: CASSTLAGGPSGELFF; v_call: TRBV7-2; j_call: TRBJ2-2; d_call: TRBD2; clone_size: NA
cdr3_nt: TGCGCCAGCAGCCGGGGGGGTATCGTGACCTCTGGAAACACCATATATTTT; cdr3_aa: CASSRGGIVTSGNTIYF; v_call: TRBV4-1; j_call: TRBJ1-3; d_call: NA; clone_size: NA
cdr3_nt: TGCAGTGCTAGAGATCTCCCGGGACAGGGGGCAGATACGCAGTATTTT; cdr3_aa: CSARDLPGQGADTQYF; v_call: TRBV20-1; j_call: TRBJ2-3; d_call: TRBD1; clone_size: many
cdr3_nt: TGCAGCTATTGGGACTCTGTGGAGACCCAGTACTTC; cdr3_aa: CSYWDSVETQYF; v_call: TRBV29-1; j_call: TRBJ2-5; d_call: NA; clone_size: few
cdr3_nt: TGCGCCAGCAGCCAAGGGGGACAGGGAAACGAGCAGTACTTC; cdr3_aa: CASSQGGQGNEQYF; v_call: TRBV4-1; j_call: TRBJ2-7; d_call: TRBD1; clone_size: many
cdr3_nt: TGTGCCAGTAGTATAACAGGGGCGAACACTGAAGCTTTCTTT; cdr3_aa: CASSITGANTEAFF; v_call: TRBV19; j_call: TRBJ1-1; d_call: TRBD1; clone_size: many
cdr3_nt: TGTGCCAGCAGTTTACGGGGCATTGTGCGGGAAAAACTGTTTTTT; cdr3_aa: CASSLRGIVREKLFF; v_call: TRBV27; j_call: TRBJ1-4; d_call: NA; clone_size: many
cdr3_nt: TGTGCCAGCTCACCACGGATCCCGGGACAGGGATCCGGGGAGCTGTTTTTT; cdr3_aa: CASSPRIPGQGSGELFF; v_call: TRBV18; j_call: TRBJ2-2; d_call: TRBD1; clone_size: NA
cdr3_nt: TGTGCCAGCAGCCAAGACCCCACAGGGCGGTATGAAGCTTTCTTT; cdr3_aa: CASSQDPTGRYEAFF; v_call: TRBV3-1; j_call: TRBJ1-1; d_call: NA; clone_size: NA
cdr3_nt: TGTGCCACCAGCAGAGGGGCTGTCACGGGCACCATATATTTT; cdr3_aa: CATSRGAVTGTIYF; v_call: TRBV15; j_call: TRBJ1-3; d_call: NA; clone_size: many
cdr3_nt: TGCAGCGTTGTTGCAGAGGAGTCTCCGAGGGTTGAGCAGTTCTTC; cdr3_aa: CSVVAEESPRVEQFF; v_call: TRBV29-1; j_call: TRBJ2-1; d_call: NA; clone_size: NA
cdr3_nt: TGCAGTGCTGGAGACGGACTAGAGGGAGACGAGCAGTACTTC; cdr3_aa: CSAGDGLEGDEQYF; v_call: TRBV20-1; j_call: TRBJ2-7; d_call: TRBD2; clone_size: NA
cdr3_nt: TGTGCCAGCAGCTTGGAACCGGGACAGGACAATGAGCAGTTCTTC; cdr3_aa: CASSLEPGQDNEQFF; v_call: TRBV5-4; j_call: TRBJ2-1; d_call: TRBD1; clone_size: few
cdr3_nt: TGCGCCAGCAGCCACCCTCTTTTCGGACGGCACTATGGCTACACCTTC; cdr3_aa: CASSHPLFGRHYGYTF; v_call: TRBV4-1; j_call: TRBJ1-2; d_call: NA; clone_size: many
cdr3_nt: TGCGCCAGCAGCAGGGACAGGAGCTATGGCTACACCTTC; cdr3_aa: CASSRDRSYGYTF; v_call: TRBV5-1; j_call: TRBJ1-2; d_call: TRBD1; clone_size: many
cdr3_nt: TGTGCCAGCAGCTTGGAAAATAGCGGGATACAAGGCACAGATACGCAGTATTTT; cdr3_aa: CASSLENSGIQGTDTQYF; v_call: TRBV7-2; j_call: TRBJ2-3; d_call: TRBD2; clone_size: many
cdr3_nt: TGTGCCAGCAGCTCTCGCGGGGCCAACTCCTACAATGAGCAGTTCTTC; cdr3_aa: CASSSRGANSYNEQFF; v_call: TRBV9; j_call: TRBJ2-1; d_call: NA; clone_size: NA
cdr3_nt: TGTGCCAGCAGTTTAACTCCAGGAGGGGGGACTGAAGCTTTCTTT; cdr3_aa: CASSLTPGGGTEAFF; v_call: TRBV27; j_call: TRBJ1-1; d_call: NA; clone_size: NA
cdr3_nt: TGTGCCAGCAGTTTCAGCGACGAGCAGTACTTC; cdr3_aa: CASSFSDEQYF; v_call: TRBV12-3/TRBV12-4; j_call: TRBJ2-7; d_call: NA; clone_size: NA
cdr3_nt: TGTGCCAGCAGCCCCATAGGGACTAATTCACCCCTCCACTTT; cdr3_aa: CASSPIGTNSPLHF; v_call: TRBV7-6; j_call: TRBJ1-6; d_call: NA; clone_size: many
cdr3_nt: TGTGCCATCAGTGAGTCAGCAGGGAAGTTCCCGTTCTTC; cdr3_aa: CAISESAGKFPFF; v_call: TRBV10-3; j_call: TRBJ2-1; d_call: NA; clone_size: many
cdr3_nt: TGTGCCAGCAGTTTTGCTAGCGGGACATACGAGCAGTACTTC; cdr3_aa: CASSFASGTYEQYF; v_call: TRBV12-3/TRBV12-4; j_call: TRBJ2-7; d_call: TRBD2; clone_size: NA
cdr3_nt: TGCAGCGTTCTCACAGGTAATCAGCCCCAGCATTTT; cdr3_aa: CSVLTGNQPQHF; v_call: TRBV29-1; j_call: TRBJ1-5; d_call: NA; clone_size: NA
cdr3_nt: TGTGCCACCACCCCGACGAGAGATGAAAAACTGTTTTTT; cdr3_aa: CATTPTRDEKLFF; v_call: TRBV10-3; j_call: TRBJ1-4; d_call: NA; clone_size: few
cdr3_nt: TGTGCCAGCAGGTTTGGACGGAACACTGAAGCTTTCTTT; cdr3_aa: CASRFGRNTEAFF; v_call: TRBV2; j_call: TRBJ1-1; d_call: NA; clone_size: many
cdr3_nt: TGTGCCAGCAGCTTAGGGGAAAGGATTTCACCCCTCCACTTT; cdr3_aa: CASSLGERISPLHF; v_call: TRBV7-9; j_call: TRBJ1-6; d_call: NA; clone_size: NA
cdr3_nt: TGTGCCAGCAGGGGGGACTTGGGCCCCTACGAGCAGTACTTC; cdr3_aa: CASRGDLGPYEQYF; v_call: TRBV6-1; j_call: TRBJ2-7; d_call: NA; clone_size: many
cdr3_nt: TGTGCCAGCAGCATTTACACTGAAGCTTTCTTT; cdr3_aa: CASSIYTEAFF; v_call: TRBV5-8; j_call: TRBJ1-1; d_call: NA; clone_size: few
cdr3_nt: TGCGTTGCTAGAGATCGTGACAGTCCGGTCTACGAGCAGTACTTC; cdr3_aa: CVARDRDSPVYEQYF; v_call: TRBV20-1; j_call: TRBJ2-7; d_call: NA; clone_size: NA
cdr3_nt: TGCAGCGTTGCGCCGACAGGACCGAACACTGAAGCTTTCTTT; cdr3_aa: CSVAPTGPNTEAFF; v_call: TRBV29-1; j_call: TRBJ1-1; d_call: NA; clone_size: few
cdr3_nt: TGCAGTGCGAAAAGCGGGCCGACAGCTGGGGCCAACGTCCTGACTTTC; cdr3_aa: CSAKSGPTAGANVLTF; v_call: TRBV20-1; j_call: TRBJ2-6; d_call: NA; clone_size: many
cdr3_nt: TGTGCCAGCAGCTTAGCCACCGGGACTAGCGGGAGACCGTATTTT; cdr3_aa: CASSLATGTSGRPYF; v_call: TRBV7-2; j_call: TRBJ2-3; d_call: TRBD2; clone_size: many
cdr3_nt: TGCAGTGCCCGCCCCCCCAGGGATAACTATGGCTACACCTTC; cdr3_aa: CSARPPRDNYGYTF; v_call: TRBV20-1; j_call: TRBJ1-2; d_call: NA; clone_size: many
cdr3_nt: TGTGCCGGGGGGGGAAGCTCTGGGGCCAACGTCCTGACTTTC; cdr3_aa: CAGGGSSGANVLTF; v_call: TRBV28; j_call: TRBJ2-6; d_call: TRBD2; clone_size: NA
cdr3_nt: TGCGCCAGCAGCCCTATAGGGGGCAATCAGCCCCAGCATTTT; cdr3_aa: CASSPIGGNQPQHF; v_call: TRBV5-1; j_call: TRBJ1-5; d_call: NA; clone_size: few
cdr3_nt: TGTGCCAGCAGCTTGCAGACTAATCGGCACATTCAGTACTTC; cdr3_aa: CASSLQTNRHIQYF; v_call: TRBV7-2; j_call: TRBJ2-4; d_call: NA; clone_size: many
cdr3_nt: TGTGCCAGCATCGGAGGGACAGGGGGCTTCACTGAATCTTTCTTT; cdr3_aa: CASIGGTGGFTESFF; v_call: TRBV7-6; j_call: TRBJ1-1; d_call: TRBD1; clone_size: NA
cdr3_nt: TGTGCCACCGATTTGACCCTCGGAAAGCAGTACTTC; cdr3_aa: CATDLTLGKQYF; v_call: TRBV6-6; j_call: TRBJ2-7; d_call: NA; clone_size: once
cdr3_nt: TGTGCCTGGAGGGACAGCACAGATACGCAGTATTTT; cdr3_aa: CAWRDSTDTQYF; v_call: TRBV30; j_call: TRBJ2-3; d_call: NA; clone_size: many
cdr3_nt: TGTGCCAGCAGTGAAGGGAACACAGGGGTGGCCTACGAGCAGTACTTC; cdr3_aa: CASSEGNTGVAYEQYF; v_call: TRBV6-1; j_call: TRBJ2-7; d_call: TRBD1; clone_size: NA
cdr3_nt: TGTGCCAGTAATGAAGCGGGCGCAAATACGCAGTATTTT; cdr3_aa: CASNEAGANTQYF; v_call: TRBV19; j_call: TRBJ2-3; d_call: NA; clone_size: few
cdr3_nt: TGTGCCAGCACTCTAGGGGGATATGGCTACACCTTC; cdr3_aa: CASTLGGYGYTF; v_call: TRBV12-3/TRBV12-4; j_call: TRBJ1-2; d_call: NA; clone_size: NA